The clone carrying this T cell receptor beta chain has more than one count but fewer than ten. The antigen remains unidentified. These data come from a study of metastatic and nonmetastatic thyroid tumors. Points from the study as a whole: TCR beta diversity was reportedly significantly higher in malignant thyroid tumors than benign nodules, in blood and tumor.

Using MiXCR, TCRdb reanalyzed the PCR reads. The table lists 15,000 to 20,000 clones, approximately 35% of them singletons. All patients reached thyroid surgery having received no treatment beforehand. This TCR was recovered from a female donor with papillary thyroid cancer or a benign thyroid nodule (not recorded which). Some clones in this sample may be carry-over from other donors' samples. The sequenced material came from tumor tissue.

CDR3 amino acids: CASSPGQGSYGYTF. In DNA, the CDR3 is TGTGCCAGCAGCCCTGGACAGGGGAGCTATGGCTACACCTTC. The chain uses TRBV28 and TRBJ1-2, with TRBD1 matching 9 bases. The germline CDR1 and CDR2 sequences are MDHEN and SYDVKM. This CDR3 has 14 residues. The trim removed 6 bases at V and 4 bases at J, leaving 6 bases unmatched.